This T cell receptor beta chain appears in the sequencing data of a study of T cells in Graves' hyperthyroidism and ophthalmopathy. Whole-study findings and limits: Ophthalmopathy stood apart from stable hyperthyroidism in a 13 V-J model. Prediction of ophthalmopathy progression came a median roughly 6.4 months pre-onset.

There are a few counts of this clonotype. What it recognizes is unknown. Sequence at one end of the junction differs from germline and may be a read error. Amplification targeted TCR beta CDR3 regions from RNA transcripts. When the TCR CDR3 underwent first-round RT-PCR, the HTBI primer set was used. TCRdb independently ran MiXCR on the multiplex PCR reads; one entry per CDR3 protein. The sample holds more than 450,000 distinct CDR3 sequences, 14% seen once. Germline loops: CDR1 MDHEN, CDR2 SYDVKM. This CDR3 has 16 residues. This clonotype originated in a middle-aged woman with Graves' hyperthyroidism. Sequencing was done on a sample of blood. This chain uses TRBV28 with TRBJ2-7; TRBD1 agrees at 8 bases. The CDR3 here is CASVKVSTGGRDEQCF. CDR3 nucleotide sequence: TGTGCCAGCGTAAAAGTTAGCACAGGGGGTAGGGACGAGCAGTGCTTC.